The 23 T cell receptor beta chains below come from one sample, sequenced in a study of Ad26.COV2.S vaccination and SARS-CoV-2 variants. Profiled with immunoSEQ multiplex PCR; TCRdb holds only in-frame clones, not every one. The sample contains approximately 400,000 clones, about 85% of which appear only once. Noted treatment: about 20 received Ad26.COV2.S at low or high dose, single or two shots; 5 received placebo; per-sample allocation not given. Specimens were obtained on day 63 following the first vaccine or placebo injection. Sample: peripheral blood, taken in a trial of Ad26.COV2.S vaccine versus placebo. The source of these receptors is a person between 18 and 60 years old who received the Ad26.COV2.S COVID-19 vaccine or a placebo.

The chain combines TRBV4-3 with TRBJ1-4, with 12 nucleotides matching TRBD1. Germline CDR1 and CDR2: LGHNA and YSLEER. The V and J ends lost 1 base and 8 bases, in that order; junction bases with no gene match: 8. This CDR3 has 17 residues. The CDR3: CASSQVGGQGAWEKLFF. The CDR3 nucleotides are TGCGCCAGCAGCCAAGTGGGGGGACAGGGGGCATGGGAAAAACTGTTTTTT.

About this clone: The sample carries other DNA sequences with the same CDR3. The CDR3 sequence is CASSQGKGYEQYF. The CDR3 coding sequence is TGCGCCAGCAGCCAAGGCAAAGGCTACGAGCAGTACTTC. The rearrangement links TRBV4-3 to TRBJ2-7; D gene uncertain. Looked up from germline, CDR1 is LGHNA and CDR2 is YSLEER. The length of the CDR3 is 13 residues. Trimming took 1 base from V and 3 from J, leaving 7 bases between them.

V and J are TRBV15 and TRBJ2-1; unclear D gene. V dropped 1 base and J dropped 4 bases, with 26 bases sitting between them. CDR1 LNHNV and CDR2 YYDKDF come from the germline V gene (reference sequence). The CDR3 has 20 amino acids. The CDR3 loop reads CATSRVSFLESGTQYNEQFF. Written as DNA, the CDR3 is TGTGCCACCAGCAGAGTTAGTTTCCTTGAATCAGGAACTCAGTACAATGAGCAGTTCTTC.

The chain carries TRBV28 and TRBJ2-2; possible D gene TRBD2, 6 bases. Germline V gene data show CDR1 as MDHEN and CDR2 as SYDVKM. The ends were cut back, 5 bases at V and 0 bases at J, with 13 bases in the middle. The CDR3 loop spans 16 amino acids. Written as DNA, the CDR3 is TGTGCCAGCAGTGGCCGGCGGGGACCGAACACCGGGGAGCTGTTTTTT. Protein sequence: CASSGRRGPNTGELFF.

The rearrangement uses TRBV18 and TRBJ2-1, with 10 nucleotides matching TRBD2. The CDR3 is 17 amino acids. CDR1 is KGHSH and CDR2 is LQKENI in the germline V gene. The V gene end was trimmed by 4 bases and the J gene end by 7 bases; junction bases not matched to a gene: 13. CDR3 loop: CASSQPAGLAVRNEQFF. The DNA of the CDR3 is TGTGCCAGCTCACAACCCGCAGGACTAGCGGTTCGGAATGAGCAGTTCTTC.

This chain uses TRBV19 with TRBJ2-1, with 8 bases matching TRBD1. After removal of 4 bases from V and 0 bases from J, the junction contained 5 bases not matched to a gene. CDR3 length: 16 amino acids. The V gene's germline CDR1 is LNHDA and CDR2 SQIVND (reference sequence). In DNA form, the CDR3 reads TGTGCCAGTAGTAGAGGGACAGGCAGCTCCTACAATGAGCAGTTCTTC. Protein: CASSRGTGSSYNEQFF.

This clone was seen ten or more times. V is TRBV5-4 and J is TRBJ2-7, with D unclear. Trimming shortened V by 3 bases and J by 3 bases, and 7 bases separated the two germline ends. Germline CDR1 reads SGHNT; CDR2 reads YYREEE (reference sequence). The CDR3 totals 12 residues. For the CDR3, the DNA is TGTGCCAGCAGCTCTGTGGGCTACGAGCAGTACTTC. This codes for CASSSVGYEQYF.

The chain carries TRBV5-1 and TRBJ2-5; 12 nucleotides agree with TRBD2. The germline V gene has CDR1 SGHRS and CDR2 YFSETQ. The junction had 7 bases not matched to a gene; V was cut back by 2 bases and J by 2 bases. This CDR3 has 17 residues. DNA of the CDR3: TGCGCCAGCAGCTTATCGGGACTAGCGGGCTTACAAGAGACCCAGTACTTC. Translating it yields CASSLSGLAGLQETQYF.

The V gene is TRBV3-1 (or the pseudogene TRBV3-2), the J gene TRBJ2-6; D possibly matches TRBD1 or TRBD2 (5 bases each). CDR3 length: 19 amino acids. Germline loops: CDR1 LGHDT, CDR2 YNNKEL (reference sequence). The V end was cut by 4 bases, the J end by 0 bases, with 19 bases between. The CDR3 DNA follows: TGTGCCAGCAGCCCCCGTCCCTTGGGACGTTACTCTGGGGCCAACGTCCTGACTTTC. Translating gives CASSPRPLGRYSGANVLTF.

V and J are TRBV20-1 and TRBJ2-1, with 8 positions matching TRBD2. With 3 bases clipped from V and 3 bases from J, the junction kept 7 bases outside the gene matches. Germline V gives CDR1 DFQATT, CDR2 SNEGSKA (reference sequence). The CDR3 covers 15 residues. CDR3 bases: TGCAGTGCTAGTATAAGCGGGAGAGGCTACAATGAGCAGTTCTTC. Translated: CSASISGRGYNEQFF.

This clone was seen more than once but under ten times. The CDR3 region is CATSRDLTPLEEKLFF. In DNA form, the CDR3 reads TGTGCCACCAGCAGAGACTTAACACCCCTGGAGGAAAAACTGTTTTTT. The gene calls are TRBV15 and TRBJ1-4; D call uncertain. This CDR3 spans 16 amino acids. V lost 0 bases and J lost 8, with 16 bases in between. Germline-derived CDR1 and CDR2 are LNHNV and YYDKDF (reference sequence). The variable domain in full, with the rest retrieved from reference TRBV15 and TRBJ1-4, is DAMVIQNPRYQVTQFGKPVTLSCSQTLNHNVMYWYQQKSSQAPKLLFHYYDKDFNNEADTPDNFQSRRPNTSFCFLDIRSPGLGDTAMYLCATSRDLTPLEEKLFFGSGTQLSVL.

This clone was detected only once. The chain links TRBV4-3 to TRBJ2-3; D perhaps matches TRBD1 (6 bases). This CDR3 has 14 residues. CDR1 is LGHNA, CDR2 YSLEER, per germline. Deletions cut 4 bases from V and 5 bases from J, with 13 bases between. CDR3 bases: TGCGCCAGCAGCCGACAGGCCTTTCAAGATACGCAGTATTTT. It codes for CASSRQAFQDTQYF.

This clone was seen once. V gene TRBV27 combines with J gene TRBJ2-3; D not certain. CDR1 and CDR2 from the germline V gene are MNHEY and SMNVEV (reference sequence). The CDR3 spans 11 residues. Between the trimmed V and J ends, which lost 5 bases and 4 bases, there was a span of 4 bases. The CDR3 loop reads CASSLADTQYF. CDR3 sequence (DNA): TGTGCCAGCAGTCTCGCAGATACGCAGTATTTT.

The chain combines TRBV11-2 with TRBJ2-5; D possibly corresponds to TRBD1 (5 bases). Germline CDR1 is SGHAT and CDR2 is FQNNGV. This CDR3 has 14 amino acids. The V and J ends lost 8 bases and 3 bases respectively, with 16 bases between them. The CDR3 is CASAPVADKETQYF. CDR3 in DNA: TGTGCCAGCGCCCCTGTGGCGGACAAAGAGACCCAGTACTTC. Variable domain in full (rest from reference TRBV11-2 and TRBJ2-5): EAGVAQSPRYKIIEKRQSVAFWCNPISGHATLYWYQQILGQGPKLLIQFQNNGVVDDSQLPKDRFSAERLKGVDSTLKIQPAKLEDSAVYLCASAPVADKETQYFGPGTRLLVL.

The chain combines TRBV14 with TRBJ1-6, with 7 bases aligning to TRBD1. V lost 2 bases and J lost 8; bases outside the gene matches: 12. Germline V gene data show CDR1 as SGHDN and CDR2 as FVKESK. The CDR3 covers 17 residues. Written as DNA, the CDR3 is TGTGCCAGCAGCCAACCCGGGACAGAATTTATCTATTCACCCCTCCACTTT. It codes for CASSQPGTEFIYSPLHF.

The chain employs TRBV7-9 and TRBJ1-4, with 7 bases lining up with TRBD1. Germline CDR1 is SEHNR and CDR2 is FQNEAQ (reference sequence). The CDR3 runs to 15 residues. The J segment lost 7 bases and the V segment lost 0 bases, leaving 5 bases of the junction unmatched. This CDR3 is CASSLAETGSEKLFF. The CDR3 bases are TGTGCCAGCAGCTTAGCGGAGACAGGGAGTGAAAAACTGTTTTTT.

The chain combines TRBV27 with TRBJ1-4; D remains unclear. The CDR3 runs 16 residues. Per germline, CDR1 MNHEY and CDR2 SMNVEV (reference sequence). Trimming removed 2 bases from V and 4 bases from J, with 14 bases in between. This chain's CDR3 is CASSLSNGVVNEKLFF. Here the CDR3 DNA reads TGTGCCAGCAGTTTAAGCAACGGGGTCGTTAATGAAAAACTGTTTTTT.

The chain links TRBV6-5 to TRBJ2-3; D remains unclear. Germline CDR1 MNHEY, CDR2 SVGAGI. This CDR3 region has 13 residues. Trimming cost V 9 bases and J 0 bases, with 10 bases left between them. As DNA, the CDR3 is TGTGCCAGTCGAGACCTCAGCACAGATACGCAGTATTTT. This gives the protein CASRDLSTDTQYF.

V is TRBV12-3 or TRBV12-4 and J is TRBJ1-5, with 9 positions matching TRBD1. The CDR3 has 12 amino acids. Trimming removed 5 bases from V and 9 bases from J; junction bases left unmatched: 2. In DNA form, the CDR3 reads TGTGCCAGCAGTACAGGGGGCCTGCCCCAGCATTTT. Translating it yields CASSTGGLPQHF.

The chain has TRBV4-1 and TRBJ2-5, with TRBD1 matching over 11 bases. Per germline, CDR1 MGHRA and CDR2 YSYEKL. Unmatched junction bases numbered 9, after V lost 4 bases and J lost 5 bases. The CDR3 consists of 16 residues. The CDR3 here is CASSRGTGGGEETQYF. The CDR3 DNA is TGCGCCAGCAGCCGCGGGACAGGGGGAGGTGAGGAGACCCAGTACTTC.

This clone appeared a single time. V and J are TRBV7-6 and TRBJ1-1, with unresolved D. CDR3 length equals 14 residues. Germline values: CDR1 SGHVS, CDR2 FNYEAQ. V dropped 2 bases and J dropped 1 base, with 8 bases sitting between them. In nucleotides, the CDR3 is TGTGCCAGCAGCTTATCAGGTACGAACACTGAAGCTTTCTTT. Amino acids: CASSLSGTNTEAFF.

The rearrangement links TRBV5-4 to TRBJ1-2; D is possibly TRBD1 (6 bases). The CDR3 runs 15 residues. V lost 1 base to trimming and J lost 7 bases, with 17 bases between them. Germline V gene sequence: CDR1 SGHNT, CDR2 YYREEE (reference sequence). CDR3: CASSLFATGSAGYTF. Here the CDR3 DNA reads TGTGCCAGCAGCTTGTTCGCTACAGGGTCTGCTGGCTACACCTTC.

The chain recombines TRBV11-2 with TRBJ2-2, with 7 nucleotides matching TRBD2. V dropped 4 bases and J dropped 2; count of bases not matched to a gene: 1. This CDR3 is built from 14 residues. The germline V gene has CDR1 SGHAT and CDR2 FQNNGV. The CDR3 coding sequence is TGTGCCAGCAGCTGGGACTATAACACCGGGGAGCTGTTTTTT. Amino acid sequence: CASSWDYNTGELFF.